These T cell receptor beta chains were read from a single sample in a study of T-cell memory formation after mild COVID-19. TCRdb ran MiXCR on the 5' RACE reads and lists one entry per CDR3 protein. The table shows 380,000 or so distinct CDR3 sequences, with roughly 13% occurring only once. Sequencing was performed on PBMCs or a T cell subset sorted from them (not recorded which). The source of these receptors is a young man who had mild COVID-19 (a few samples of this study predate the infection). Cell type and time point are not known. CDR3s include the opening cysteine and the closing phenylalanine or tryptophan. The D gene is left open where the match is weak. Clone size appears in some rows only: once, few, many, or a class for an expanded clone.

cdr3_nt,cdr3_aa,d_call,cdr3_length,v_call,j_call,clone_size
TGTGCCAGCAGCCAAGCCGCGACAATGAACACTGAAGCTTTCTTT,CASSQAATMNTEAFF,.,15,TRBV4-2,TRBJ1-1,.
TGTGCCAGCAGTTACTCGACGCACAGGGCCCAGCCCCAGCATTTT,CASSYSTHRAQPQHF,.,15,TRBV6-2/TRBV6-3,TRBJ1-5,.
TGTGCCAGCAGCTTATCAGGGTCGGAGAACACTGAAGCTTTCTTT,CASSLSGSENTEAFF,.,15,TRBV11-2,TRBJ1-1,few
TGTGCCAGCAACGAGCCCTTGGCCGGGGGGGCGGGTACGCAGTATTTT,CASNEPLAGGAGTQYF,TRBD2,16,TRBV7-2,TRBJ2-3,few
TGCAGCGTTCCAGGACCGTTCATGAACACTGAAGCTTTCTTT,CSVPGPFMNTEAFF,.,14,TRBV29-1,TRBJ1-1,many
TGCAGTGCCCGCCCCACTAGCGGCAACACAGATACGCAGTATTTT,CSARPTSGNTDTQYF,TRBD2,15,TRBV20-1,TRBJ2-3,many
TGCGCCAGCAGCAAAAATGACAGGCAGTCCGACGAGCAGTACTTC,CASSKNDRQSDEQYF,.,15,TRBV5-1,TRBJ2-7,few
TGTGCCAGCCACCGGGGGGAGGTGGTGGGGGCCAACGTCCTGACTTTC,CASHRGEVVGANVLTF,TRBD2,16,TRBV7-2,TRBJ2-6,few
TGTGCCTGGAAGGTACCCTCTCGCACAGATACGCAGTATTTT,CAWKVPSRTDTQYF,.,14,TRBV30,TRBJ2-3,.
TGTGCCACCCGACAGGGTGAAAATCAGCCCCAGCATTTT,CATRQGENQPQHF,TRBD1,13,TRBV10-3,TRBJ1-5,few
TGTGCCAGCACCTTAGGGGGCGGTGAGACCCAGTACTTC,CASTLGGGETQYF,TRBD1,13,TRBV7-9,TRBJ2-5,few
TGTGCCAGCAGCCCCCAAACGCGGGGTAACAATCAGCCCCAGCATTTT,CASSPQTRGNNQPQHF,.,16,TRBV7-6,TRBJ1-5,few
TGTGCCAGCTCACCAAGTCGGAGGGACAGCAATAATTCACCCCTCCACTTT,CASSPSRRDSNNSPLHF,TRBD1,17,TRBV18,TRBJ1-6,few
TGTGCCAGCAGCCGGCGAAGGACACTAGCCAAAAACATTCAGTACTTC,CASSRRRTLAKNIQYF,.,16,TRBV5-6,TRBJ2-4,.
TGTGCCATCAGTGCAGGGACAGGGCCAACAGTCCTCCACTTT,CAISAGTGPTVLHF,TRBD1,14,TRBV10-3,TRBJ1-6,.
TGTGCCATCAGTGAGCCCCCCGCGGTACGGGCTTTCTTT,CAISEPPAVRAFF,.,13,TRBV10-3,TRBJ1-1,many
TGCGCCAGCAGCTCGGACGCGAACACTGAAGCTTTCTTT,CASSSDANTEAFF,.,13,TRBV5-1,TRBJ1-1,.
TGTGCCAGCAGCGACCCGGTTTCACGGCCGTTCTCCTACGAGCAGTACTTC,CASSDPVSRPFSYEQYF,.,17,TRBV6-2/TRBV6-3,TRBJ2-7,many
TGTGCCAGCAGTTACCCCAGGGCGGCTAGCCTGAACACTGAAGCTTTCTTT,CASSYPRAASLNTEAFF,.,17,TRBV6-6,TRBJ1-1,.
TGTGCCAGCACCTCCTTGTGGGGTAACACTGAAGCTTTCTTT,CASTSLWGNTEAFF,.,14,TRBV6-6,TRBJ1-1,.
TGTGCCAGCAGTTCAGGGGAGGGAACTGAAGCTTTCTTT,CASSSGEGTEAFF,.,13,TRBV12-3/TRBV12-4,TRBJ1-1,many
TGCAGTGCTAGAGTCGCAGGGTCCGGGGCCAACGTCCTGACTTTC,CSARVAGSGANVLTF,.,15,TRBV20-1,TRBJ2-6,few
TGTGCCAGCAGTTTGGGGGGGGCCTCCTATAATTCACCCCTCCACTTT,CASSLGGASYNSPLHF,.,16,TRBV12-3/TRBV12-4,TRBJ1-6,few
TGTGCCATCAGTGTTCATCCGAAAAATGAGCAGTTCTTC,CAISVHPKNEQFF,.,13,TRBV10-3,TRBJ2-1,.
TGCAGTGCTGACCCAACTAATGAAAAACTGTTTTTT,CSADPTNEKLFF,.,12,TRBV20-1,TRBJ1-4,.
TGCGCCAGCAGCTTGGTGGGACACCGCCAAGAGACCCAGTACTTC,CASSLVGHRQETQYF,.,15,TRBV5-1,TRBJ2-5,.
TGCGCCAGCAGCTTGCTTGGGACTAGGGAGGAGACCCAGTACTTC,CASSLLGTREETQYF,TRBD2,15,TRBV5-1,TRBJ2-5,many
TGCAGCGTTGAAGAGGACAGCCGCACCGGGGAGCTGTTTTTT,CSVEEDSRTGELFF,.,14,TRBV29-1,TRBJ2-2,.
TGTGCCAGCAGTTCACTAGCGGGGTTCTACAATGAGCAGTTCTTC,CASSSLAGFYNEQFF,TRBD2,15,TRBV6-5,TRBJ2-1,.
TGCGCCAGCAGCCAGTCCGGGACGAACACTGAAGCTTTCTTT,CASSQSGTNTEAFF,.,14,TRBV4-3,TRBJ1-1,.
TGTGCCAGCAGCCAGGGGGTCAGATCCTACGAGCAGTACTTC,CASSQGVRSYEQYF,.,14,TRBV3-1,TRBJ2-7,many
TGCGCCAGCAGCTTTACAGGGGGCTCTGGAAGCACTGAAGCTTTCTTT,CASSFTGGSGSTEAFF,TRBD1,16,TRBV5-1,TRBJ1-1,few
TGTGCCAGCAGGCGACAGGGGGGCGGGGAGCTGTTTTTT,CASRRQGGGELFF,TRBD1,13,TRBV12-3/TRBV12-4,TRBJ2-2,.
TGTGCCAGCAGCTTGAGTGAAATGAACACTGAAGCTTTCTTT,CASSLSEMNTEAFF,.,14,TRBV7-2,TRBJ1-1,many